Presented here are 17 T cell receptor beta chains from one specimen sequenced in a study of blood T cell repertoires in COVID-19. Measured with immunoSEQ multiplex PCR; TCRdb has only the in-frame clones, and not every one. Here the sample spans around 150,000 clones, about 81% being singletons. The sequenced sample was peripheral blood. Every receptor here comes from a human donor in a cohort sampled during active COVID-19.

The chain couples TRBV4-3 to TRBJ1-1; 7 bases map to TRBD1. CDR3 length equals 16 residues. J lost 0 bases, V lost 1 base, and 5 bases had no gene match. Germline-derived CDR1 and CDR2 are LGHNA and YSLEER. The chain's CDR3 is CASSQGGQLMNTEAFF. CDR3 DNA: TGCGCCAGCAGCCAAGGGGGACAGCTGATGAACACTGAAGCTTTCTTT.

The chain combines TRBV19 with TRBJ2-1, with 7 nucleotides matching TRBD2. Losses at the gene ends were 3 bases for V and 5 bases for J; bases not matched to a gene: 7. This CDR3 is 15 amino acids long. Looked up from germline, CDR1 is LNHDA and CDR2 is SQIVND (reference sequence). The CDR3 DNA sequence: TGTGCCAGTAGTATTTGGGCTAGCGGTCACAATGAGCAGTTCTTC. Encoded protein: CASSIWASGHNEQFF.

The chain joins TRBV14 to TRBJ1-6, with D possibly TRBD1 on 6 matching bases. V was shortened by 2 bases and J by 1 base, with 15 bases between the two germline ends. The CDR3 is 18 amino acids. In germline, CDR1 is SGHDN, CDR2 FVKESK. CDR3 protein: CASSQLTGRRSYNSPLHF. Here the CDR3 DNA reads TGTGCCAGCAGCCAATTGACAGGCCGAAGATCCTATAATTCACCCCTCCACTTT.

This clone was found once. CDR3 sequence: CASSYARLSSYEQYF. Written as DNA, the CDR3 is TGTGCCAGCAGTTACGCCAGGTTAAGCTCCTACGAGCAGTACTTC. The chain combines TRBV6-2 or TRBV6-3 with TRBJ2-7; D is unclear. The CDR3 length is 15 residues. Germline loops: CDR1 MNHEY, CDR2 SVGEGT. Trimming stripped 2 bases from V and 0 bases from J, with 11 bases between.

The chain couples TRBV6-2 or TRBV6-3 to TRBJ2-5; 7 positions agree with TRBD2. The CDR3 is made up of 14 amino acids. The V segment lost 4 bases and the J segment 2 bases; nucleotides outside the gene matches: 4. The germline gives CDR1 MNHEY, CDR2 SVGEGT. The chain's CDR3 is CASSSLRGQETQYF. The CDR3 DNA is TGTGCCAGCAGTTCTCTGCGGGGGCAAGAGACCCAGTACTTC.

The J gene is TRBJ2-5, the V gene TRBV18; perhaps TRBD2 as D (5 bases). The V gene's germline CDR1 is KGHSH and CDR2 LQKENI. V lost 3 bases, J lost 1 base, and 9 bases lay in between. This CDR3 contains 14 residues. The DNA of the CDR3 is TGTGCCAGCTCACCCTTGGGGAGCCAAGAGACCCAGTACTTC. Its translation is CASSPLGSQETQYF.

This sequence joins TRBV30 and TRBJ1-5; possibly TRBD1 for D (5 bases). This CDR3 is built from 15 residues. With 0 bases removed from V and 2 bases from J, the gap between germline ends came to 11 bases. The germline V gene encodes CDR1 GTSNPN and CDR2 SVGIG (reference sequence). This chain's CDR3 is CAWSVAGVGNQPQHF. The CDR3 DNA reads TGTGCCTGGAGTGTAGCGGGGGTTGGCAATCAGCCCCAGCATTTT.

The chain joins TRBV7-2 to TRBJ1-1; 7 positions match TRBD1. This CDR3 is 14 amino acids long. The V gene's germline CDR1 is SGHTA and CDR2 FQGNSA. The ends lost 5 bases at V and 1 base at J; junction bases unmatched: 4. The CDR3 DNA reads as TGTGCCAGCAGCCAGGGGGGATCGAACACTGAAGCTTTCTTT. Translating gives CASSQGGSNTEAFF.

This clone was detected once. This chain joins TRBV11-2 and TRBJ2-7; the D gene is possibly TRBD2 (6 bases). The CDR3 is made up of 16 amino acids. Deletions cut 2 bases from V and 2 bases from J, with 16 bases between. The V gene's germline CDR1 is SGHAT and CDR2 FQNNGV. CDR3 coding DNA: TGTGCCAGCAGCTTATTCTCGGGCGGGACGGCCTACGAGCAGTACTTC. Encoded protein: CASSLFSGGTAYEQYF.

This clone appeared a single time. The CDR3, as DNA: TGTGCCAGCAGTTTGACGGCCGGAGGGGCTTTCTTT. This translates into CASSLTAGGAFF. This rearrangement joins TRBV12-3 or TRBV12-4 to TRBJ1-1, with D unresolved. Trimming removed 3 bases at V and 11 bases at J, with 13 bases between. The CDR3 contains 12 residues.

The chain links TRBV7-2 to TRBJ2-7; 14 bases match TRBD2. Germline lookup yields CDR1 SGHTA and CDR2 FQGNSA. After removal of 5 bases from V and 2 bases from J, the junction contained 5 bases not matched to a gene. There are 16 residues in the CDR3. CDR3 residues: CASSPRTSGGPYEQYF. The CDR3 DNA follows: TGTGCCAGCAGCCCTCGGACTAGCGGGGGGCCCTACGAGCAGTACTTC.

The chain has TRBV27 and TRBJ1-1, with D unresolved. Deletions cut 10 bases from V and 4 bases from J, with 10 bases between. The CDR3 runs 11 residues. In germline, CDR1 is MNHEY, CDR2 SMNVEV (reference sequence). CDR3 amino acids: CATFSGTEAFF. The CDR3 DNA is TGTGCCACCTTCTCGGGCACTGAAGCTTTCTTT.

The rearrangement uses TRBV9 and TRBJ2-3, with 9 positions matching TRBD2. V lost 0 bases, J lost 4 bases, and 6 bases stayed unmatched. CDR1 and CDR2 (germline): SGDLS, YYNGEE. The CDR3 has 16 residues. CDR3 nucleotides: TGTGCCAGCAGCGTAGCGGCGGGGGGGCCTTCAGATACGCAGTATTTT. It encodes CASSVAAGGPSDTQYF.

The chain uses TRBV3-1 (or the pseudogene TRBV3-2) and TRBJ1-6, with D unresolved. Germline V gene sequence: CDR1 LGHDT, CDR2 YNNKEL (reference sequence). The V end lost 1 base, the J end lost 5 bases, and 6 bases lay between the germline ends. The CDR3 spans 14 residues. CDR3 region: CASSQVSDNSPLHF. The CDR3 DNA reads TGTGCCAGCAGCCAAGTCTCGGATAATTCACCCCTCCACTTT.

This rearrangement joins TRBV19 to TRBJ1-1; D is unresolved. The CDR3 is made up of 11 amino acids. V was pared by 7 bases and J by 3 bases, with 6 bases between. Per the germline V gene, CDR1 is LNHDA and CDR2 is SQIVND (reference sequence). This chain's CDR3 is CASMEYTEAFF. In DNA form, the CDR3 reads TGTGCCAGTATGGAGTACACTGAAGCTTTCTTT.

The chain uses TRBV29-1 and TRBJ2-4; 8 bases are shared with TRBD1. The trim removed 7 bases at V and 7 bases at J, leaving 9 bases unmatched. The CDR3 totals 13 residues. The V gene's germline CDR1 is SQVTM and CDR2 ANQGSEA. The CDR3 DNA is TGCAGCGCAACGACAGGGGCGGGGAACATTCAGTACTTC. Its protein is CSATTGAGNIQYF.

The gene calls are TRBV13 and TRBJ1-1; possible D gene TRBD1, 5 bases. There are 15 residues in the CDR3. CDR1 is PRHDT and CDR2 is FYEKMQ in the germline V gene (reference sequence). The V and J ends lost 5 bases and 7 bases respectively, with 20 bases between them. This CDR3 is CASSPTSGGRGEAFF. The CDR3 DNA reads as TGTGCCAGCAGCCCTACAAGCGGGGGGAGGGGTGAAGCTTTCTTT. The full variable domain, its missing parts supplied by reference TRBV13 and TRBJ1-1, is AAGVIQSPRHLIKEKRETATLKCYPIPRHDTVYWYQQGPGQDPQFLISFYEKMQSDKGSIPDRFSAQQFSDYHSELNMSSLELGDSALYFCASSPTSGGRGEAFFGQGTRLTVV.